A single TCR beta chain is shown here with its context. About 10 milliliters of peripheral blood were drawn from each donor into EDTA-treated tubes. Each sample gave at least 6.5 million isolated PBMCs. This entry belongs to a study of blood T cells in healthy people across ages. The CDR3 has 15 residues. From germline, CDR1 is MNHEY and CDR2 SVGAGI. V gave up 4 bases and J gave up 6 bases, with 13 bases separating them. A sample-barcoded 5' primer and a J-beta primer mix were used in a second PCR of roughly 7 to 12 cycles. Using its own MiXCR run on the 5' RACE reads, TCRdb lists one record per CDR3 protein. The table includes about 1,400,000 distinct CDR3 sequences, approximately 59% detected once.

Sequenced: blood. The receptor's source is a man aged 18 to 29 in good health. The rearrangement joins TRBV6-5 to TRBJ1-6; a possible D gene is TRBD1 (5 bases). Written as DNA, the CDR3 is TGTGCCAGCAGTTCCACATCCGGGGCTAATTCACCCCTCCACTTT. It yields the protein CASSSTSGANSPLHF.